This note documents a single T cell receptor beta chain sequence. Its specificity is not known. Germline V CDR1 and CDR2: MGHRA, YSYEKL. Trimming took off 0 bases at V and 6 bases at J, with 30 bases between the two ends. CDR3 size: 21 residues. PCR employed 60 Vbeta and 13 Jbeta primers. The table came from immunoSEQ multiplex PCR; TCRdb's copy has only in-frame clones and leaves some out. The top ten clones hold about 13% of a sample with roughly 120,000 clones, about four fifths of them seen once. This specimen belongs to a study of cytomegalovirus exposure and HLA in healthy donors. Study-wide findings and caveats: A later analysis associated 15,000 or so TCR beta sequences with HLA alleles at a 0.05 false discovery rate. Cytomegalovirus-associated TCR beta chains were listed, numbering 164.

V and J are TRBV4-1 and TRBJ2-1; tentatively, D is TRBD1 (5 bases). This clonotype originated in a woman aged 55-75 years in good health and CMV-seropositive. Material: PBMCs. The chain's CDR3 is CASSQDTVFKTGGRVSNEQFF. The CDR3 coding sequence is TGCGCCAGCAGCCAAGATACGGTCTTCAAAACTGGCGGCAGGGTCAGCAATGAGCAGTTCTTC.